The rows below give T cell receptor beta chains drawn from one sample of a study of T cell responses to AZD1222 COVID-19 vaccine. The table came from immunoSEQ multiplex PCR; TCRdb's copy has only in-frame clones and leaves some out. Of approximately 90,000 clones in the sample, over 85% were seen once. Sequencing was performed on peripheral blood, taken on day 0 of AZD1222 vaccination. These receptors were taken from an adult in good health. CDR3s include the opening cysteine and the closing phenylalanine or tryptophan. D genes are given only for firm matches. A clone size is listed for some rows: how often the clone was seen (once, few, many), or a class if it is expanded.

CDR3 DNA	CDR3 protein	D gene	clone size	J gene	CDR3 length	V gene
TGTGCCAGCAGTTTGGTAGGGGACACTGAAGCTTTCTTT	CASSLVGDTEAFF	.	.	TRBJ1-1	13	TRBV12-3/TRBV12-4
TGTGCCAGCAGCCGGGCGTCAGGGTTGGGAGAGACCCAGTACTTC	CASSRASGLGETQYF	.	.	TRBJ2-5	15	TRBV11-1
TGTGCCAGCAGTAAGTACAATGAGCAGTTCTTC	CASSKYNEQFF	.	few	TRBJ2-1	11	TRBV12-3/TRBV12-4
TGCAGCGTTGACAGGGGTAATACGGAGACCCAGTACTTC	CSVDRGNTETQYF	.	.	TRBJ2-5	13	TRBV29-1
TGCGCCAGCAACGGAGATTCCTACAATGAGCAGTTCTTC	CASNGDSYNEQFF	.	.	TRBJ2-1	13	TRBV5-1
TGTGCCAGCAGTTACGGCAGGACGAACACTGAAGCTTTCTTT	CASSYGRTNTEAFF	.	few	TRBJ1-1	14	TRBV6-5
TGTGCCAGCTCACCACCTAGGACAGGGGGATACGAGCAGTACTTC	CASSPPRTGGYEQYF	TRBD1	.	TRBJ2-7	15	TRBV18
TGTGCCATCAGTGAGTCAGGCGAGCAGTACTTC	CAISESGEQYF	.	.	TRBJ2-7	11	TRBV10-3
TGTGCCAGCAGCGACAGGTTAAATCAGCCCCAGCATTTT	CASSDRLNQPQHF	.	few	TRBJ1-5	13	TRBV6-5
TGTGCCAGCAGCCACGAGACAGGGTCCTCCCCCAGCAATCAGCCCCAGCATTTT	CASSHETGSSPSNQPQHF	TRBD1	.	TRBJ1-5	18	TRBV7-8
TGTGCCAGCAGCCCGGACAGCGGTCGCTACGAGCAGTACTTC	CASSPDSGRYEQYF	.	.	TRBJ2-7	14	TRBV7-9
TGCAGCGTTGAGGGTCCGACCCGAGAGACCCAGTACTTC	CSVEGPTRETQYF	.	.	TRBJ2-5	13	TRBV29-1
TGTGCCAGCAGGCCGGGGGCGTCTCCTCCGGGGGGCTACACCTTC	CASRPGASPPGGYTF	.	.	TRBJ1-2	15	TRBV6-6
TGTGCCAGCGAGCTCGAGACCGGGACAGTTTTT	CASELETGTVF	TRBD1	.	TRBJ1-1	11	TRBV2
TGCGCCAGCAGCCAAGATGGGGGCGGGGATCAGCCCCAGCATTTT	CASSQDGGGDQPQHF	.	.	TRBJ1-5	15	TRBV5-1
TGTGCCAGCTCACTTCGACAGGGAAGTCAGCCCCAGCATTTT	CASSLRQGSQPQHF	TRBD1	once	TRBJ1-5	14	TRBV18
TGTGCCAGTAGTATAAACAGGGGATCGGACTATGGCTACACCTTC	CASSINRGSDYGYTF	TRBD1	.	TRBJ1-2	15	TRBV19
TGTGCCAGCAGCGCGACAGTGAACACTGAAGCTTTCTTT	CASSATVNTEAFF	.	.	TRBJ1-1	13	TRBV9
TGTGCCAGCTTTGAGAACTACGAGCAGTACTTC	CASFENYEQYF	.	once	TRBJ2-7	11	TRBV6-6
TGTGCCAGCTCCTTTGAGGGGGGCGCCTCCTACGAGCAGTACTTC	CASSFEGGASYEQYF	.	.	TRBJ2-7	15	TRBV18
TGTGCCAGCGGAGGACACCCGAACACTGAAGCTTTCTTT	CASGGHPNTEAFF	.	.	TRBJ1-1	13	TRBV7-9
TGTGCCAGCACCCTTTGGGTTGGACGGGGGGCTAAAGAGACCCAGTACTTC	CASTLWVGRGAKETQYF	.	.	TRBJ2-5	17	TRBV5-6
TGTGCCAGCCTAAGGTCGGGTTACACTGAAGCTTTCTTT	CASLRSGYTEAFF	.	.	TRBJ1-1	13	TRBV3-1/TRBV3-2
TGTGCCAGTAGTATCCAGACAGGGGCAAACTATGGCTACACCTTC	CASSIQTGANYGYTF	TRBD1	.	TRBJ1-2	15	TRBV19
TGTGCCAGCTCACCGCCGCAGGGACGACGTGGCTACACCTTC	CASSPPQGRRGYTF	.	.	TRBJ1-2	14	TRBV18
TGTGCTAGCAGCTTGGCGGGAGGGCCGGGGAATGAGCAGTTCTTC	CASSLAGGPGNEQFF	TRBD2	.	TRBJ2-1	15	TRBV7-7
TGTGCCACCAGTGCCGCCGGGACTTCTGAGGAGCAGTATTTT	CATSAAGTSEEQYF	.	.	TRBJ2-3	14	TRBV24-1